This T cell receptor (beta chain) was sequenced in a study of shared clonotypes between healthy human individuals. About the study: CD4 naive cells filled three plates per donor, CD4 memory three, CD8 naive two and CD8 memory one.

The investigators split CD4+ cells into a CD45RA+ naive subset and a CD45RA-negative memory subset. General study results and limits: Relative to clonotypes present in all four donors, those not shared had lower generation probabilities.

Of note for this clone: The antigen is not known. Other DNA variants within this sample encode the same CDR3.

Germline trimming cut 2 bases from V and 3 bases from J; bases unmatched to any gene: 0. The CDR3 consists of 13 residues. CDR1 is SGHNT and CDR2 is YYREEE in the germline V gene (reference sequence). Sequencing was at deep level. The table came from immunoSEQ multiplex PCR; TCRdb's copy has only in-frame clones and leaves some out. The repertoire holds over 700,000 clones, with just under 75% as singletons. The chain links TRBV5-4 to TRBJ2-3, with 7 positions matching TRBD2. The source is a woman aged 25 to 39 in good health. Material for sequencing was memory CD4+ T cells sorted from blood. Documented subset: CD45RA-negative fraction. The CDR3 nucleotides are TGTGCCAGCAGCTTCGGGGGGACAGATACGCAGTATTTT. Its translation is CASSFGGTDTQYF.